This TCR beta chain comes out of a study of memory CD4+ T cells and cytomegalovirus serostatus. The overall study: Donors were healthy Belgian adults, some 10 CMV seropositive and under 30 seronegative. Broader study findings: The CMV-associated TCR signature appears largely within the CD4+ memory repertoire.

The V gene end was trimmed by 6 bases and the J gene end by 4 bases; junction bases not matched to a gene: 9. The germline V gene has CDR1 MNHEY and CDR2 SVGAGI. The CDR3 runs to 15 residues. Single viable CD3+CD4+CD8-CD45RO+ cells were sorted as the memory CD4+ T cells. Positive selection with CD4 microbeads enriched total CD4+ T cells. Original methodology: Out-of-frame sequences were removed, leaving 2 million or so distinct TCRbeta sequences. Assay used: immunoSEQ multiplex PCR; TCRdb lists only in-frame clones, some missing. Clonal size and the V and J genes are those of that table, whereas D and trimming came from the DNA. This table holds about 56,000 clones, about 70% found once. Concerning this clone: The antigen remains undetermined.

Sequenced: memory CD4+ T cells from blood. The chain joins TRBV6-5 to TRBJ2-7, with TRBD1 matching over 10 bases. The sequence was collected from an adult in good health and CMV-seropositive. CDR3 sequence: CASSSTPGQGYEQYF. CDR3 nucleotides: TGTGCCAGCAGCTCAACCCCGGGACAGGGGTACGAGCAGTACTTC.